The 5 T cell receptor beta chains in this list originate from one sample, sequenced in a study of OX40 agonist ivuxolimab in advanced cancers. Produced via immunoSEQ multiplex PCR; TCRdb's table is partial and in-frame only. Of some 42,000 clones listed, approximately 80% are singletons. Source: CD4+ or CD8+ T cells sorted from blood, taken in a trial of the OX40 agonist ivuxolimab. Receptors were obtained from an adult with an advanced solid tumor such as melanoma, head and neck, liver or kidney cancer.

The rearrangement uses TRBV27 and TRBJ1-1; tentative D call: TRBD1 (6 bases). The CDR3 length is 15 residues. Germline V CDR1 and CDR2: MNHEY, SMNVEV (reference sequence). Trimming took 6 bases from V and 1 from J, leaving 15 bases between them. CDR3 in amino acids: CASRRTDITNTEAFF. DNA for the CDR3: TGTGCCAGCAGGAGGACAGATATAACGAACACTGAAGCTTTCTTT.

The CDR3 DNA reads as TGTGCCAGCACCCTCACAATTGTAACCGGGACAGCCAGTGAGCAGTTCTTC. Its translation: CASTLTIVTGTASEQFF. The chain couples TRBV2 to TRBJ2-1, with TRBD1 identical over 7 bases. Germline CDR1 and CDR2: SNHLY and FYNNEI. Trimming removed 7 bases from V and 9 bases from J; junction bases left unmatched: 21. The CDR3 totals 17 residues.

Only one count was recorded for this clone. The gene calls are TRBV6-1 and TRBJ2-3, with 7 bases identical to TRBD1. The CDR3 covers 15 residues. J lost 2 bases, V lost 5 bases, and 7 bases had no gene match. Germline loops: CDR1 MNHNS, CDR2 SASEGT. The CDR3 loop reads CASSQSGGYTDTQYF. The DNA of the CDR3 is TGTGCCAGCAGTCAATCAGGGGGTTACACAGATACGCAGTATTTT.

In this sample, this clone turned up a few times. The chain recombines TRBV19 with TRBJ1-2; no firm D call. V lost 6 bases and J lost 2, with 10 bases in between. Per the germline V gene, CDR1 is LNHDA and CDR2 is SQIVND (reference sequence). This CDR3 has 13 amino acids. CDR3 region: CASSPGRNYGYTF. CDR3 bases: TGTGCCAGTAGCCCAGGACGGAACTATGGCTACACCTTC. Complete variable domain (other parts from reference TRBV19 and TRBJ1-2): DGGITQSPKYLFRKEGQNVTLSCEQNLNHDAMYWYRQDPGQGLRLIYYSQIVNDFQKGDIAEGYSVSREKKESFPLTVTSAQKNPTAFYLCASSPGRNYGYTFGSGTRLTVV.

This sequence joins TRBV15 and TRBJ2-7, with D possibly TRBD1 on 6 matching bases. The V end was cut by 4 bases, the J end by 2 bases, with 12 bases between. Germline lookup yields CDR1 LNHNV and CDR2 YYDKDF (reference sequence). The CDR3 is made up of 14 amino acids. CDR3 nucleotide sequence: TGTGCCACCAGCAACTCTACAGGGACCTACGAGCAGTACTTC. This codes for CATSNSTGTYEQYF.